Presented here are 8 T cell receptor beta chains from one specimen sequenced in a study of cytomegalovirus exposure and HLA in healthy donors. PCR employed 60 Vbeta and 13 Jbeta primers. Sequencing was performed with immunoSEQ multiplex PCR; in TCRdb, only in-frame clones are kept and a portion is missing. Here the sample spans 95,000 to 110,000 clones, around 10% being singletons. The specimen sequenced was PBMCs. The origin of the receptors is a middle-aged man in good health and CMV-seropositive.

Many counts were recorded for this clone. V gene TRBV6-5 combines with J gene TRBJ2-6, with TRBD2 matching 10 bases. The CDR3 sequence is 16 residues long. V lost 2 bases to trimming and J lost 2 bases; unmatched junction nucleotides: 0. CDR1 and CDR2 from the germline V gene are MNHEY and SVGAGI. CDR3: CASSYTSGTGANVLTF. The CDR3 DNA reads as TGTGCCAGCAGTTACACTAGCGGGACTGGGGCCAACGTCCTGACTTTC.

This clone was detected only a few times. The chain links TRBV4-2 to TRBJ1-1; TRBD1 might be the D (6 bases). From germline, CDR1 is LGHNA and CDR2 YNFKEQ. V lost 1 base, J lost 1 base, and 16 bases lay in between. The CDR3 spans 17 residues. The CDR3 region is CASSQVWGGQGNTEAFF. CDR3 DNA sequence: TGTGCCAGCAGCCAAGTGTGGGGGGGCCAGGGGAACACTGAAGCTTTCTTT.

A few counts support this clone. The J gene is TRBJ2-7, the V gene TRBV7-9; D may be TRBD2 (5 bases). V gave up 5 bases and J gave up 1 base, with 15 bases separating them. Germline assignment: CDR1 SEHNR and CDR2 FQNEAQ (reference sequence). This CDR3 is built from 15 residues. CDR3 protein: CASSPRVGTSYEQYF. CDR3 DNA: TGTGCCAGCAGCCCGCGGGTAGGCACATCCTACGAGCAGTACTTC.

The V call is TRBV18, the J call TRBJ1-1, with 7 bases that match TRBD1. Germline CDR1 reads KGHSH; CDR2 reads LQKENI. The trim removed 0 bases at V and 3 bases at J, leaving 1 base unmatched. This CDR3 is built from 14 residues. The CDR3, as DNA: TGTGCCAGCTCACCACCGAGGGGGCACACTGAAGCTTTCTTT. This gives the protein CASSPPRGHTEAFF.

This chain uses TRBV15 with TRBJ2-7, with TRBD2 identical over 14 bases. Germline CDR1 is LNHNV and CDR2 is YYDKDF (reference sequence). The CDR3 totals 15 residues. J was trimmed by 5 bases and V by 4 bases; bases with no gene match: 4. CDR3 bases: TGTGCCACCAGCACCGGGGGACTAGCGGGAGACGAGCAGTACTTC. The encoded protein is CATSTGGLAGDEQYF.

This clone has more than one count but fewer than ten. The gene calls are TRBV23-1 and TRBJ2-7; the D gene is possibly TRBD2 (6 bases). TRBV23-1 is known as an ORF, though its function is uncertain. The V gene lost 6 bases and the J gene lost 3 bases, with 21 bases spanning the gap. The CDR3 consists of 16 residues. In DNA, the CDR3 is TGCGCCAGCAGGGGTCTCTCAGGGACTTATGTCTACGAGCAGTACTTC. Its protein product is CASRGLSGTYVYEQYF.

The V and J genes are TRBV13 and TRBJ1-1, with unresolved D. CDR1 and CDR2 (germline): PRHDT, FYEKMQ (reference sequence). Trimming took off 4 bases at V and 1 base at J, with 10 bases between the two ends. The CDR3 spans 14 residues. The CDR3 loop reads CASSSTEANTEAFF. For the CDR3, the DNA is TGTGCCAGCAGCTCCACCGAGGCGAACACTGAAGCTTTCTTT.

The rearrangement links TRBV6-1 to TRBJ2-1; D perhaps matches TRBD1 (6 bases). The CDR3 runs to 13 residues. V was pared by 7 bases and J by 13 bases, with 20 bases between. Germline loops: CDR1 MNHNS, CDR2 SASEGT. CDR3 sequence (DNA): TGTGCCAGCATATCCTATCTAGGGGGTCCCCAGTTCTTC. It translates to CASISYLGGPQFF.